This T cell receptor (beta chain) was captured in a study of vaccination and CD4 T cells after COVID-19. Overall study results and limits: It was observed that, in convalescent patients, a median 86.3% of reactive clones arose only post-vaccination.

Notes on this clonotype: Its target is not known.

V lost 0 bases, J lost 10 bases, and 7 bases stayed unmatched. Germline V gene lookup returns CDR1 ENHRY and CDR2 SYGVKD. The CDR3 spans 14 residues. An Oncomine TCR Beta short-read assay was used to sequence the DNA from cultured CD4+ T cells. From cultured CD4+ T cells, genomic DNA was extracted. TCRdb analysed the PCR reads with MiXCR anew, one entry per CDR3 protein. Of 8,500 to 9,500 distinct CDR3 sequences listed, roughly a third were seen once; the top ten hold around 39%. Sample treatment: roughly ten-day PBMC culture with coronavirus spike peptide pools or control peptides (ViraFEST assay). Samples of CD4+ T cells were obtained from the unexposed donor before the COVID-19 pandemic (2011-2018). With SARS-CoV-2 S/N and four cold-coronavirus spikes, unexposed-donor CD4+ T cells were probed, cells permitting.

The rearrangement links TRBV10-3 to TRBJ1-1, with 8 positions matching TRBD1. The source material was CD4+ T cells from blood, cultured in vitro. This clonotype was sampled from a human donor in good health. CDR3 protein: CAISESESTGGAFF. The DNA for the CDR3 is TGTGCCATCAGTGAGTCGGAGAGCACAGGGGGAGCTTTCTTT.